The sequence of this T cell receptor beta chain was determined in a study of early T cells in non-severe SARS-CoV-2 infection. Across the whole study: Unpaired chains resulted from sequencing bulk RNA of unsorted whole blood.

This CDR3 has 13 residues. Deletions cut 7 bases from V and 0 bases from J, with 7 bases between. Germline CDR1 is SNHLY and CDR2 is FYNNEI. As part of library construction, unique molecular identifiers were attached to individual cDNA molecules. MiXCR, applied by TCRdb to the 5' RACE reads, yields one record per CDR3 protein. The table includes about 89,000 distinct CDR3 sequences, roughly 15% detected once. This clonotype was sampled from an adult who was a healthcare worker with PCR-confirmed SARS-CoV-2 infection or an uninfected control (not recorded which). Sequenced material: whole blood. The V gene is TRBV2, the J gene TRBJ2-4, with D unclear. CDR3 DNA sequence: TGTGCCAGCACCCCCATAGCCAAAAACATTCAGTACTTC. Translation gives CASTPIAKNIQYF.